The clone carrying this T cell receptor beta chain occurred a few times. The data belong to a study of metastatic and nonmetastatic thyroid tumors. Via MiXCR, TCRdb re-called the PCR reads. The sample holds 15,000 or so clones; around 25% are singletons and the top ten take 7.5% to 9%. Not a single patient had been given any form of treatment at any point before undergoing thyroid surgery. V was shortened by 5 bases and J by 6 bases, with 8 bases between the two germline ends. CDR3 length: 12 residues. The source is a female donor with papillary thyroid cancer or a benign thyroid nodule (not recorded which). Some clones in this sample may be carry-over from other donors' samples. The rearrangement joins TRBV12-3 or TRBV12-4 to TRBJ2-1; the D is unclear. The specimen sequenced was tumor tissue. CDR3 in amino acids: CASSTPSNEQFF. CDR3 DNA sequence: TGTGCCAGCAGTACTCCTTCCAATGAGCAGTTCTTC.